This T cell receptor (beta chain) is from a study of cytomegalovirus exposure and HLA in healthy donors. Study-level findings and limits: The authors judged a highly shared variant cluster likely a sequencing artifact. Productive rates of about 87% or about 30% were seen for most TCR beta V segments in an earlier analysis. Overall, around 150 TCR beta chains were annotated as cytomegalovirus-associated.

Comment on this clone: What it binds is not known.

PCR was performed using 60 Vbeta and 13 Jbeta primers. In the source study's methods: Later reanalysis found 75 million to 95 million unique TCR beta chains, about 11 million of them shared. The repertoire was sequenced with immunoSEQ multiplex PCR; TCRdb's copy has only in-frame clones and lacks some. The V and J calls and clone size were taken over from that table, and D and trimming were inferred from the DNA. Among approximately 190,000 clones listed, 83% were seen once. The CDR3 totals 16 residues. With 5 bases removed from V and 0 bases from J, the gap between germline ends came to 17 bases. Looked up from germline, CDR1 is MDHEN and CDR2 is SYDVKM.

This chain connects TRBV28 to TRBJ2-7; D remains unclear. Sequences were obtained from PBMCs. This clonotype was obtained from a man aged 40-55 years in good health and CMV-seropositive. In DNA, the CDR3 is TGTGCCAGCAGTCCAACCGCTTTTCCGAGCTCCTACGAGCAGTACTTC. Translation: CASSPTAFPSSYEQYF. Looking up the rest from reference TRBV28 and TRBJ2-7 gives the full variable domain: DVKVTQSSRYLVKRTGEKVFLECVQDMDHENMFWYRQDPGLGLRLIYFSYDVKMKEKGDIPEGYSVSREKKERFSLILESASTNQTSMYLCASSPTAFPSSYEQYFGPGTRLTVT.